Included here is one TCR beta chain sequence, with context. Its cognate antigen is unknown. The V gene end was trimmed by 6 bases and the J gene end by 2 bases; junction bases not matched to a gene: 6. The length of the CDR3 is 14 residues. Germline V gives CDR1 MNHEY, CDR2 SVGEGT. Described treatment: approximately nine-day PBMC culture with coronavirus spike peptide pools or control peptides (ViraFEST assay). This record comes from a study of vaccination and CD4 T cells after COVID-19. On the study more broadly: Investigators stimulated cells with overlapping spike peptides drawn from SARS-CoV-2, HCoV-NL63, HCoV-OC43 and HCoV-229E. Study-wide results and limits: It was found that, in convalescent patients, 304 of 307 vaccine-specific clones were spike mono-reactive.

Sequenced with the Oncomine TCR Beta short-read assay was DNA taken from cultured CD4+ T cells. Using the QIAamp micro DNA kit, genomic DNA was extracted from the CD4+ T cells that had been cultured. Via MiXCR, TCRdb re-called the PCR reads, giving one row per CDR3 protein. This table has about 25,000 distinct CDR3 sequences, around 45% appearing once. Sequenced: CD4+ T cells from blood, cultured in vitro. The chain combines TRBV6-2 or TRBV6-3 with TRBJ2-7, with 8 bases lining up with TRBD1. This receptor was obtained from a human donor who had recovered from COVID-19. The CDR3 nucleotides read TGTGCCAGCAGAACCTCGACAGGGGCCTACGAGCAGTACTTC. It specifies CASRTSTGAYEQYF.